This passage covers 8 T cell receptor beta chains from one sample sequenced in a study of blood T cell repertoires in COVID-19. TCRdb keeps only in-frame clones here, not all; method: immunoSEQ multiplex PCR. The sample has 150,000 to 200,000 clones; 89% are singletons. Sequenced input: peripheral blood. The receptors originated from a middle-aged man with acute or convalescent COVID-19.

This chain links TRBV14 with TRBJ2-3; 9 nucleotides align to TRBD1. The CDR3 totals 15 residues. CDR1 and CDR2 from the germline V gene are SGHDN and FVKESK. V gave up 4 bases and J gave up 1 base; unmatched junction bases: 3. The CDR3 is CASSPRTGGTDTQYF. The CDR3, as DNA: TGTGCCAGCAGCCCAAGGACAGGGGGCACAGATACGCAGTATTTT.

CDR3 DNA: TGTGCCAGCAGCCTTGTCTACGAGCAGTACTTC. Translated: CASSLVYEQYF. The J gene is TRBJ2-7, the V gene TRBV2; D unresolved. The CDR3 has 11 residues. Trimming took 6 bases from V and 3 from J, leaving 6 bases between them. The germline V gene has CDR1 SNHLY and CDR2 FYNNEI.

The CDR3 sequence is CASSPDQGAARGYTF. The CDR3 coding sequence is TGTGCCAGCTCACCAGATCAGGGGGCGGCCCGGGGCTACACCTTC. V gene TRBV18 combines with J gene TRBJ1-2; 8 nucleotides line up with TRBD1. Germline V gives CDR1 KGHSH, CDR2 LQKENI. This CDR3 has 15 amino acids. J gave up 8 bases and V 2 bases, and 10 bases lay outside the gene matches.

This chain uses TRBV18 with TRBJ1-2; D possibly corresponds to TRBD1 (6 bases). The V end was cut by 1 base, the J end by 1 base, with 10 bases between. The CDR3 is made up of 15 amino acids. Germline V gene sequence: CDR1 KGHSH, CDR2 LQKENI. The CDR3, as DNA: TGTGCCAGCTCACCACTCGGACAGCTTAACTATGGCTACACCTTC. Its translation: CASSPLGQLNYGYTF.

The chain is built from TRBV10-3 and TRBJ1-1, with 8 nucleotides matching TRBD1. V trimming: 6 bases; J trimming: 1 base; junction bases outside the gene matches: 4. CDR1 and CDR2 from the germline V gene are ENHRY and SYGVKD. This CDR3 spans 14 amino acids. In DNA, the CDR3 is TGTGCCATCAGGACAGGGGAAGGGAACACTGAAGCTTTCTTT. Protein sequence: CAIRTGEGNTEAFF.

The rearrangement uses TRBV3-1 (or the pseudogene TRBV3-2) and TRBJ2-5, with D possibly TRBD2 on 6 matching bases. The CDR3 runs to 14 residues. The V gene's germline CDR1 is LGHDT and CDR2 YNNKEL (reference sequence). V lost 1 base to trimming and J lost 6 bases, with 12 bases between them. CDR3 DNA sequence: TGTGCCAGCAGCCAAGCCGGGGGTCTAAAGACCCAGTACTTC. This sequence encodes CASSQAGGLKTQYF.

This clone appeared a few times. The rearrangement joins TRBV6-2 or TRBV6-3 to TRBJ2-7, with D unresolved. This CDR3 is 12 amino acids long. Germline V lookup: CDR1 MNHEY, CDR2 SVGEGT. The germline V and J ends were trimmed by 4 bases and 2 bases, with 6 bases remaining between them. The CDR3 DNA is TGTGCCAGCAGTTCCGTCCCCTACGAGCAGTACTTC. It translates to CASSSVPYEQYF.

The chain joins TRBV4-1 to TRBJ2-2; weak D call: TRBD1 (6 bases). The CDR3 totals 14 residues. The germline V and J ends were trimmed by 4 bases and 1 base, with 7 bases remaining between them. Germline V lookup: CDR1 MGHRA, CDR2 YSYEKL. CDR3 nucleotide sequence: TGCGCCAGCAGCCTGGGACAGAACACCGGGGAGCTGTTTTTT. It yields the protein CASSLGQNTGELFF.